This TCR beta chain was captured in a study of T-cell memory formation after mild COVID-19 (dated by TCRdb to the early 2020s). Some background on the complete study: Most TCR sequence clusters were specific to one of the two donors. In two donors, T-cell clones that expanded and contracted after mild COVID-19 were tracked by sequencing TCRalpha and TCRbeta repertoires over time. The cohort comprised two young, previously healthy adult volunteers, one female and one male.

The sequencing machine was an Illumina NovaSeq 6000. Using 5'RACE with constant-segment primers, TCRalpha and TCRbeta cDNA libraries were constructed, with sample barcodes and unique molecular identifiers added in the process. RNA was extracted from every sample with Trizol reagent. Library amplification was performed in two PCR steps, and a second sample barcode and Illumina TruSeq adapters were introduced in the second step. Libraries were sequenced on an Illumina NovaSeq with 2 x 150 bp paired-end reads. The authors' analysis ran thus. The reads were demultiplexed and collapsed into UMI-guided consensus sequences using migec v1.2.7. Using mixcr v2.1.11, UMI consensuses were aligned to TRA and TRB V and J templates and then assembled into clonotypes. Expanded or contracted clonotypes were those called significant by both edgeR and NoisET, with noise models trained on biological replicates. For edgeR calls, the cutoffs were a false discovery rate-adjusted p below 0.01 and a log2 fold-change threshold of 1. As an exploratory analysis of dynamics, max-normalized trajectories of the 1000 most abundant clonotypes were examined with PCA combined with hierarchical clustering. Separately sequenced CD4+ and CD8+ repertoires were used to assign a CD4 or CD8 phenotype to each responding clone. The public reads were reprocessed in TCRdb via fastp at Q25 and MiXCR, keeping in-frame beta chains. Entries that share a CDR3 protein sequence are merged under the most common genes and DNA. None of the V and J calls come from the authors' own analysis; TCRdb made them. Here the sample has about half a million distinct CDR3 sequences; 15% to 20% occur a single time. The top ten hold around an eighth of the sample.

As concerns this clonotype: What antigen it recognizes has not been identified. No much larger clone is present one base from it, and per-base qualities are unavailable.

PBMCs were isolated by Ficoll-Paque density gradient centrifugation. V is pared back by 0 bases and J by 0 bases, with 11 bases lying between the germline termini. The CDR3 numbers 16 residues from cysteine through phenylalanine. Kept here is only the CDR3 DNA, which spans 48 bases and is read in frame from base 1. Based on the germline V gene, the CDR1 and CDR2 sequences are MGHRA and YSYEKL. The investigation overall reported the following: Some responding clones were detected in pre-infection memory, suggesting pre-existing cross-reactive memory T cells joined the SARS-CoV-2 response. Contracting CD4+ clones were located mainly in the CM and EM memory subsets, whereas CD8+ clones were found to be enriched in EMRA. Balanced CD4/CD8 phenotypes were observed for clones contracting from day 15 to 85, whereas a bias towards CD4+ was observed for a second wave of clones expanding from day 15 to 37. SARS-CoV-2 specificity was not confirmed for the second-wave clones peaking on day 37. Only a couple of mild cases were covered by the study, and larger cohorts that include severe cases with pre-infection samples were considered necessary.

The sequence is built from TRBV4-1 and TRBJ1-1; the D segment could be TRBD1, given 6 matching bases. The clonotype comes from an adult woman who had mild COVID-19 (a few samples of this study predate the infection). The sample titles of this study are shuffled in the database, so cell type and time point are left out; the donor was told from shared clones. Sequenced material: PBMCs or a T cell subset sorted from them (not recorded which). The sequenced DNA is TGCGCCAGCAGCCAAGATCGGGCAGGGGTGAACACTGAAGCTTTCTTT. Translation gives CASSQDRAGVNTEAFF.